These 5 T cell receptor beta chains share one sample of origin, sequenced in a study of blood T cell repertoires in COVID-19. The data were produced by immunoSEQ multiplex PCR, yet TCRdb's version contains in-frame clones alone and is incomplete. The table shows approximately 330,000 clones, with roughly nine tenths occurring only once. The specimen was PBMCs or T cells enriched from blood (not recorded which). These receptors were collected from a woman between 25 and 40 years old who had recovered from COVID-19.

The rearrangement links TRBV27 to TRBJ2-3, with D maybe TRBD2 (5 bases). CDR1 and CDR2 (germline): MNHEY, SMNVEV (reference sequence). The V gene lost 3 bases and the J gene lost 6 bases, with 28 bases spanning the gap. The CDR3 sequence is 19 residues long. The CDR3 DNA follows: TGTGCCAGCAGTTTCCGTCCCGCCGCACTCCCCGAGCGGTCGGATACGCAGTATTTT. Translated, it gives CASSFRPAALPERSDTQYF.

The gene calls are TRBV6-5 and TRBJ2-7; D possibly corresponds to TRBD2 (5 bases). CDR3 length equals 15 residues. Germline CDR1 MNHEY, CDR2 SVGAGI. Trimming pared 0 bases from V and 3 bases from J, leaving 12 bases between. CDR3 coding DNA: TGTGCCAGCAGTTACTCAACCGAGACTATCTACGAGCAGTACTTC. Amino acids: CASSYSTETIYEQYF.

The chain recombines TRBV4-3 with TRBJ1-3, with a possible D match to TRBD1 (6 bases). Trimming took 3 bases from V and 0 from J, leaving 15 bases between them. Germline assignment: CDR1 LGHNA and CDR2 YSLEER. The length of the CDR3 is 17 residues. The CDR3 is CASSQAGTISSGNTIYF. In DNA, the CDR3 is TGCGCCAGCAGCCAGGCCGGGACAATATCCTCTGGAAACACCATATATTTT.

This CDR3 is CASSKLARENNEQFF. In DNA, the CDR3 is TGCGCCAGCAGCAAGCTAGCACGGGAAAATAATGAGCAGTTCTTC. The V and J genes are TRBV4-1 and TRBJ2-1; a possible D gene is TRBD2 (5 bases). Looked up from germline, CDR1 is MGHRA and CDR2 is YSYEKL. Trimming left V 5 bases short and J 7 bases short, with 18 bases between. This CDR3 has 15 amino acids.

The chain joins TRBV6-5 to TRBJ2-1; D is ambiguous. This CDR3 has 14 amino acids. V was shortened by 6 bases and J by 4 bases, with 13 bases between the two germline ends. Per the germline V gene, CDR1 is MNHEY and CDR2 is SVGAGI. DNA of the CDR3: TGTGCCAGCAGGCCAGAGACTCCATACAATGAGCAGTTCTTC. Amino acid sequence: CASRPETPYNEQFF.